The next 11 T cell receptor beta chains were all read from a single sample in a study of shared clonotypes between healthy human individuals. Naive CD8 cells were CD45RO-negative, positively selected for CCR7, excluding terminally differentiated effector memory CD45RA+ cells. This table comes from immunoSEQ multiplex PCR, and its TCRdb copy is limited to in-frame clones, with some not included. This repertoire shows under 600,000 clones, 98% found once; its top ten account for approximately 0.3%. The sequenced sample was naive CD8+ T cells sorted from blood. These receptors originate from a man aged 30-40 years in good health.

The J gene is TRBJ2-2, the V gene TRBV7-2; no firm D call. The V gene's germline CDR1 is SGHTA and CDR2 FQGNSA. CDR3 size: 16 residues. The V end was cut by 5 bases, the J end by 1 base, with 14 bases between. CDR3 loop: CASSPGRYKNTGELFF. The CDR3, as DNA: TGTGCCAGCAGCCCTGGACGGTACAAGAACACCGGGGAGCTGTTTTTT.

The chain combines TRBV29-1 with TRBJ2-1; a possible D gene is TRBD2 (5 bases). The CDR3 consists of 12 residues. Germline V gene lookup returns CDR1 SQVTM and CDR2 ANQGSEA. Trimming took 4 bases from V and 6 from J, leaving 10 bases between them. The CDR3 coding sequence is TGCAGCGTTGTAGCAGCGGTCAATGAGCAGTTCTTC. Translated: CSVVAAVNEQFF.

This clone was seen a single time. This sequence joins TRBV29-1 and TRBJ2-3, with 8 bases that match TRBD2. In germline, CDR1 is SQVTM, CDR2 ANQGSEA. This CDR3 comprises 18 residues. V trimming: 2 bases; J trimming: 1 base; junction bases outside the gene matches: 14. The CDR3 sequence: CSVEPQSPATSGTDTQYF. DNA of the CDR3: TGCAGCGTTGAACCACAATCCCCGGCGACTAGCGGCACAGATACGCAGTATTTT.

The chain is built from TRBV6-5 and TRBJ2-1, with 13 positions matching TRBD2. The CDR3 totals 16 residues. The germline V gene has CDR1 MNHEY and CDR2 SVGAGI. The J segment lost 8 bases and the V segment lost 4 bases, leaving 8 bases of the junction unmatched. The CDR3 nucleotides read TGTGCCAGCAGTTTTCCGGGACTAGCGGGATACGATGAGCAGTTCTTC. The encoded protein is CASSFPGLAGYDEQFF.

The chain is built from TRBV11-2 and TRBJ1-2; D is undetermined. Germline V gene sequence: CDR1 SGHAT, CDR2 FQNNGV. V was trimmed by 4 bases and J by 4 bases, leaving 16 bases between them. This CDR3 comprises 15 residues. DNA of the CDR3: TGTGCCAGCAGCTCAATGGACCGTCAAGCCTATGGCTACACCTTC. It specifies CASSSMDRQAYGYTF.

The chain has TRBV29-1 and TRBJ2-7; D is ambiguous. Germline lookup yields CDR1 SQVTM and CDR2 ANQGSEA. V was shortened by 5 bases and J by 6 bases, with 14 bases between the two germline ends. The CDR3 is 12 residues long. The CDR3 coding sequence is TGCAGCGTTCGGACGTTTCCTGGCGAGCAGTACTTC. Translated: CSVRTFPGEQYF.

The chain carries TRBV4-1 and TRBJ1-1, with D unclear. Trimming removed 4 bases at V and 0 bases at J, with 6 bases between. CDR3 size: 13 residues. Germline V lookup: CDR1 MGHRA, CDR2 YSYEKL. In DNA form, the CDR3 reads TGCGCCAGCAGCCGGGATTTGAACACTGAAGCTTTCTTT. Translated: CASSRDLNTEAFF.

This CDR3 is CASSSSEGSNEQFF. The CDR3 DNA sequence: TGTGCCAGCAGTAGTTCAGAGGGAAGCAATGAGCAGTTCTTC. V and J are TRBV27 and TRBJ2-1; weak D call: TRBD2 (5 bases). Looked up from germline, CDR1 is MNHEY and CDR2 is SMNVEV (reference sequence). The CDR3 runs to 14 residues. The V end lost 5 bases, the J end lost 6 bases, and 14 bases lay between the germline ends.

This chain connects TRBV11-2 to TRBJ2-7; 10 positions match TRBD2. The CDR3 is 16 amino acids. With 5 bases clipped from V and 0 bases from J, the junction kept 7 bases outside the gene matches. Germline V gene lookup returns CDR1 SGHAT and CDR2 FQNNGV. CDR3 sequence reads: CASSRWTSGSSYEQYF. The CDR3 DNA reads TGTGCCAGCAGCCGGTGGACTAGCGGATCCTCCTACGAGCAGTACTTC.

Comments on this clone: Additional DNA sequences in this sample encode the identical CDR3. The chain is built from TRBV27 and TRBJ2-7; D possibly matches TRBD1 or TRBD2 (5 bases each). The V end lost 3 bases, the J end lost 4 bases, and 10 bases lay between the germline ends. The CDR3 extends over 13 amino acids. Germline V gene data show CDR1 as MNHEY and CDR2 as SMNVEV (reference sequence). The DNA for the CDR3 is TGTGCCAGCAGTTTCTCCGGGACGTACGAGCAGTACTTC. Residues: CASSFSGTYEQYF.

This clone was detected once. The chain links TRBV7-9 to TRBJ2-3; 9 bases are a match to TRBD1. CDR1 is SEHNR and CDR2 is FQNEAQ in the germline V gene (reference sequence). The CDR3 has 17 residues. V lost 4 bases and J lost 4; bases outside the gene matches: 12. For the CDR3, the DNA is TGTGCCAGCAGCTATCCGACCGGGACAGGGTTTCCAGATACGCAGTATTTT. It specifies CASSYPTGTGFPDTQYF.